A single sample is the source of the 24 T cell receptor beta chains below, sequenced in a study of blood T cell repertoires in COVID-19. The protocol was immunoSEQ multiplex PCR, while the TCRdb copy is restricted to in-frame clones and leaves out a portion. The sample lists about 300,000 clones, 86% occurring once. The sequenced material came from PBMCs or T cells enriched from blood (not recorded which). These receptors all stem from a man aged 25-40 years who had recovered from COVID-19.

The chain links TRBV9 to TRBJ2-3; 9 nucleotides line up with TRBD1. Looked up from germline, CDR1 is SGDLS and CDR2 is YYNGEE. The CDR3 sequence is 15 residues long. J lost 2 bases, V lost 3 bases, and 4 bases had no gene match. The CDR3 nucleotides read TGTGCCAGCAGCGCGAGGACAGGGGTCACAGATACGCAGTATTTT. This encodes CASSARTGVTDTQYF.

A few counts support this clone. The gene calls are TRBV10-3 and TRBJ1-2; D remains ambiguous. The CDR3 is made up of 14 amino acids. Germline V lookup: CDR1 ENHRY, CDR2 SYGVKD. Trimming left V 0 bases short and J 4 bases short, with 9 bases between. The DNA for the CDR3 is TGTGCCATCAGTGAGTCGCAGGCGACCTATGGCTACACCTTC. Residues: CAISESQATYGYTF.

This clone was counted between two and nine times. The J gene is TRBJ2-3, the V gene TRBV4-2; 12 bases agree with TRBD2. V shed 0 bases, J shed 1 base, and the junction held 8 bases outside the gene matches. There are 19 residues in the CDR3. Per germline, CDR1 LGHNA and CDR2 YNFKEQ. The CDR3 protein is CASSQDPPRTSGGTDTQYF. The CDR3 DNA sequence: TGTGCCAGCAGCCAAGACCCCCCTCGGACTAGCGGGGGCACAGATACGCAGTATTTT.

In this sample, this clone turned up many times. The J gene is TRBJ1-2, the V gene TRBV7-9; D uncertain. V lost 1 base and J 6 bases, leaving 6 bases between the germline ends. The CDR3 contains 12 residues. Germline loops: CDR1 SEHNR, CDR2 FQNEAQ (reference sequence). In DNA, the CDR3 is TGTGCCAGCAGCTTAGAACAAAATGGCTACACCTTC. It translates to CASSLEQNGYTF.

This clone came up a few times. The chain recombines TRBV28 with TRBJ1-2; no clear D gene. Germline CDR1 and CDR2: MDHEN and SYDVKM. The V gene lost 3 bases and the J gene lost 2 bases, with 10 bases spanning the gap. The CDR3 runs 14 residues. The CDR3 DNA reads as TGTGCCAGCAGTTTTGCAGGAAACAACTATGGCTACACCTTC. This translates into CASSFAGNNYGYTF.

This chain links TRBV18 with TRBJ1-2; 9 positions match TRBD1. Germline CDR1 and CDR2: KGHSH and LQKENI. The CDR3 has 14 residues. V trimming: 3 bases; J trimming: 6 bases; junction bases outside the gene matches: 5. DNA of the CDR3: TGTGCCAGCTCACCGGGACAGGGAGATAATGGCTACACCTTC. Its protein is CASSPGQGDNGYTF.

The chain employs TRBV5-6 and TRBJ1-1; 8 bases are shared with TRBD1. Trimming cost V 5 bases and J 3 bases; bases outside gene matches: 9. The CDR3 contains 15 residues. Germline CDR1 and CDR2: SGHDT and YYEEEE. The chain's CDR3 is CASRTGGNGYTEAFF. The DNA for the CDR3 is TGTGCCAGCAGAACAGGGGGAAACGGGTACACTGAAGCTTTCTTT.

This clone was detected only a few times. The chain employs TRBV5-6 and TRBJ1-2, with D perhaps matching TRBD1 (5 bases). Germline lookup yields CDR1 SGHDT and CDR2 YYEEEE. The CDR3 contains 12 residues. Trimming removed 1 base at V and 8 bases at J, with 9 bases between. The CDR3 reads CASSLSRAGYTF. The CDR3 bases are TGTGCCAGCAGCTTGAGCAGGGCGGGCTACACCTTC.

The rearrangement uses TRBV27 and TRBJ1-6, with D maybe TRBD1 (5 bases). V was pared by 6 bases and J by 0 bases, with 12 bases between. The length of the CDR3 is 16 residues. Germline V lookup: CDR1 MNHEY, CDR2 SMNVEV (reference sequence). The CDR3 protein is CASRPGGGSYNSPLHF. The CDR3 coding sequence is TGTGCCAGCAGACCCGGGGGAGGCTCCTATAATTCACCCCTCCACTTT.

The V gene is TRBV29-1, the J gene TRBJ1-2; D not certain. Per the germline V gene, CDR1 is SQVTM and CDR2 is ANQGSEA. Trimming shortened V by 4 bases and J by 7 bases, and 19 bases separated the two germline ends. CDR3 length: 14 amino acids. CDR3 DNA sequence: TGCAGCGTTGTAGGAGACTGGACTCTATTTGGCTACACCTTC. It yields the protein CSVVGDWTLFGYTF.

This clone was seen once. V usage is TRBV14 and J usage is TRBJ1-2; unclear D gene. This CDR3 is built from 12 residues. Trimming took 4 bases from V and 8 from J, leaving 11 bases between them. Germline assignment: CDR1 SGHDN and CDR2 FVKESK. CDR3 residues: CASSPPLGGYTF. The CDR3 DNA sequence: TGTGCCAGCAGCCCTCCCCTAGGAGGCTACACCTTC.

This sequence joins TRBV27 and TRBJ2-5, with 9 bases that match TRBD2. Trimming cost V 2 bases and J 5 bases; bases outside gene matches: 9. Looked up from germline, CDR1 is MNHEY and CDR2 is SMNVEV (reference sequence). This CDR3 contains 16 residues. CDR3 region: CASSLGTSRVVETQYF. The CDR3, as DNA: TGTGCCAGCAGTTTAGGGACTAGCCGGGTGGTGGAGACCCAGTACTTC.

The V call is TRBV28, the J call TRBJ2-7; D ambiguous. This CDR3 spans 13 amino acids. Trimming left V 2 bases short and J 3 bases short, with 8 bases between. Looked up from germline, CDR1 is MDHEN and CDR2 is SYDVKM. The CDR3 DNA sequence: TGTGCCAGCAGTTTAAACAGAATCTACGAGCAGTACTTC. Its translation: CASSLNRIYEQYF.

The CDR3 region is CASSLSSGLNSPLHF. DNA for the CDR3: TGCGCCAGCAGCTTGTCCAGCGGCCTTAATTCACCCCTCCACTTT. This chain uses TRBV5-1 with TRBJ1-6; D is undetermined. CDR1 SGHRS and CDR2 YFSETQ come from the germline V gene. The CDR3 consists of 15 residues. Trimming stripped 1 base from V and 6 bases from J, with 11 bases between.

The V call is TRBV5-6, the J call TRBJ2-7; no clear D gene. From germline, CDR1 is SGHDT and CDR2 YYEEEE. This CDR3 has 11 amino acids. V shed 7 bases and J shed 5 bases, with 10 bases lying between them. CDR3 DNA sequence: TGTGCCAGCTTCGGAGAGGACGAGCAGTACTTC. Translation: CASFGEDEQYF.

This clone was picked up many times. DNA for the CDR3: TGTGCCAGCAGTTCTTCCAGGGGTACCGGCTACACCTTC. Protein: CASSSSRGTGYTF. The chain combines TRBV6-5 with TRBJ1-2; D is possibly TRBD1 (6 bases). Germline loops: CDR1 MNHEY, CDR2 SVGAGI. The CDR3 totals 13 residues. V was clipped by 4 bases and J by 8 bases, with 14 bases between them.

The rearrangement uses TRBV29-1 and TRBJ2-5; 11 bases agree with TRBD1. The germline V gene encodes CDR1 SQVTM and CDR2 ANQGSEA. The CDR3 contains 14 residues. V lost 5 bases, J lost 5 bases, and 7 bases stayed unmatched. CDR3 sequence reads: CSVREGTGGETQYF. In DNA form, the CDR3 reads TGCAGCGTTAGGGAGGGGACAGGGGGTGAGACCCAGTACTTC.

The V and J genes are TRBV6-5 and TRBJ1-1; D remains unclear. Looked up from germline, CDR1 is MNHEY and CDR2 is SVGAGI. The CDR3 sequence is 11 residues long. Trimming left V 9 bases short and J 4 bases short, with 9 bases between. CDR3 loop: CASSPPTEAFF. The CDR3 DNA is TGTGCCAGTTCCCCTCCCACTGAAGCTTTCTTT.

The gene calls are TRBV7-9 and TRBJ2-5; tentatively, D is TRBD2 (5 bases). The CDR3 has 16 residues. V lost 3 bases to trimming and J lost 4 bases, with 18 bases between them. CDR1 SEHNR and CDR2 FQNEAQ come from the germline V gene (reference sequence). This CDR3 reads CASSFATVRGLETQYF. CDR3 coding DNA: TGTGCCAGCAGCTTTGCGACGGTCCGGGGTCTAGAGACCCAGTACTTC.

The J gene is TRBJ2-4, the V gene TRBV19; TRBD1 aligns across 8 bases. V was clipped by 7 bases and J by 0 bases; unmatched bases: 17. Germline CDR1 is LNHDA and CDR2 is SQIVND (reference sequence). This CDR3 is built from 19 residues. CDR3 region: CASTPGARGRDLAKNIQYF. CDR3 bases: TGTGCCAGTACCCCGGGGGCCAGGGGGCGTGATCTAGCCAAAAACATTCAGTACTTC.

The chain carries TRBV2 and TRBJ2-3; D is unclear. Germline V gives CDR1 SNHLY, CDR2 FYNNEI. The CDR3 has 11 residues. Trimming took 7 bases from V and 2 from J, leaving 4 bases between them. CDR3 bases: TGTGCCAGCACCTCCACAGATACGCAGTATTTT. Translating it yields CASTSTDTQYF.

This clone was recorded once. The J gene is TRBJ2-7, the V gene TRBV3-1 (or the pseudogene TRBV3-2), with D unclear. The length of the CDR3 is 14 residues. V shed 4 bases and J shed 0 bases, with 10 bases lying between them. Germline V gene data show CDR1 as LGHDT and CDR2 as YNNKEL (reference sequence). The CDR3, as DNA: TGTGCCAGCAGCCCACGGGTCAGCTCCTACGAGCAGTACTTC. Its protein product is CASSPRVSSYEQYF.

The chain is built from TRBV10-3 and TRBJ2-7; 12 positions agree with TRBD2. The germline V gene has CDR1 ENHRY and CDR2 SYGVKD. This CDR3 comprises 14 residues. Unmatched junction bases numbered 7, after V lost 10 bases and J lost 3 bases. The DNA of the CDR3 is TGTGCCACTTTACTAGCGGGAGGACACTACGAGCAGTACTTC. This gives the protein CATLLAGGHYEQYF.

The CDR3 DNA reads as TGTGCCAGCAGCCTCATGGGAGGGGCGTCCTACGAGCAGTACTTC. This encodes CASSLMGGASYEQYF. V and J are TRBV3-1 (or the pseudogene TRBV3-2) and TRBJ2-7; 7 bases fit TRBD2. Unmatched junction bases numbered 7, after V lost 4 bases and J lost 1 base. This CDR3 comprises 15 residues. CDR1 and CDR2 from the germline V gene are LGHDT and YNNKEL (reference sequence).